This TCR beta chain comes out of a study of shared clonotypes between healthy human individuals. Researchers ran the assay at a deep level. Assay used: immunoSEQ multiplex PCR; TCRdb lists only in-frame clones, some missing. The sample has around 480,000 clones; 60% to 80% are singletons. On this clone itself: The sample holds other DNA sequences that translate to the same CDR3.

Germline lookup yields CDR1 SGHRS and CDR2 YFSETQ. The J segment lost 2 bases and the V segment lost 4 bases, leaving 4 bases of the junction unmatched. The CDR3 contains 14 residues. This chain joins TRBV5-1 and TRBJ2-3, with TRBD1 identical over 7 bases. The TCR originated in a woman aged 35 to 49 in good health. Some clones in this sample may be carry-over from other donors' samples. Source material: PBMCs. For the CDR3, the DNA is TGCGCCAGCAGCCCGGGACAGAACACAGATACGCAGTATTTT. Translation: CASSPGQNTDTQYF.